This T cell receptor (beta chain) was profiled in a study of blood T cell repertoires in COVID-19. Study at large: Both acute and convalescent COVID-19 samples were obtained from the United States, Italy and Spain. Sources were T cells, B-cell-depleted T cells, or PBMCs; the material itself was cDNA or gDNA.

The CDR3 totals 14 residues. Trimming cost V 1 base and J 5 bases, with 10 bases left between them. CDR1 SGHRS and CDR2 YFSETQ come from the germline V gene. The Seattle patients, enrolled during active infection, were followed longitudinally. The authors' processing: Reference gene primer amplification yielded estimated nucleated cell counts. Produced via immunoSEQ multiplex PCR; TCRdb's table is partial and in-frame only. The DNA was the basis for D and trimming; V, J and clone size are from that table. The top ten clones hold 11% to 15% of a sample with tens of thousands of clones, about 80% of them seen once.

Sequencing was carried out using peripheral blood. The receptor's source is a man in his sixties with COVID-19, enrolled during active disease. This rearrangement joins TRBV5-1 to TRBJ2-1, with a tentative D call TRBD1 (5 bases). The CDR3 reads CASSLQGWNNEQFF. CDR3 in DNA: TGCGCCAGCAGCTTGCAGGGCTGGAACAATGAGCAGTTCTTC. Full variable domain (rest looked up from reference TRBV5-1 and TRBJ2-1): KAGVTQTPRYLIKTRGQQVTLSCSPISGHRSVSWYQQTPGQGLQFLFEYFSETQRNKGNFPGRFSGRQFSNSRSEMNVSTLELGDSALYLCASSLQGWNNEQFFGPGTRLTVL.